The 25 T cell receptor beta chains presented below share a single source sample, sequenced in a study of blood T cell repertoires in COVID-19. TCRdb's table, derived via immunoSEQ multiplex PCR, lists solely in-frame clones and lacks some. In the table there are more than 50,000 clones, 80% of which are singletons. Source material: peripheral blood. These receptors were taken from a human donor in a cohort sampled during active COVID-19.

CDR3: CASSARRGLAGGAYEQYF. In DNA form, the CDR3 reads TGTGCCAGCAGCGCCCGCCGAGGACTAGCGGGAGGAGCCTACGAGCAGTACTTC. The rearrangement uses TRBV7-8 and TRBJ2-7; 14 bases align to TRBD2. The germline V gene has CDR1 SGHVS and CDR2 FQNEAQ. Losses at the gene ends were 5 bases for V and 2 bases for J; bases not matched to a gene: 11. The CDR3 sequence is 18 residues long.

The rearrangement uses TRBV4-3 and TRBJ2-6; the D gene is possibly TRBD1 (6 bases). With 0 bases removed from V and 4 bases from J, the gap between germline ends came to 19 bases. CDR1 is LGHNA, CDR2 YSLEER, per germline. CDR3 size: 19 residues. CDR3 in amino acids: CASSQDRQPGTSGANVLTF. The CDR3 coding sequence is TGCGCCAGCAGCCAAGATCGACAACCCGGGACATCGGGGGCCAACGTCCTGACTTTC.

This chain connects TRBV2 to TRBJ2-1, with 10 bases matching TRBD2. The germline V gene has CDR1 SNHLY and CDR2 FYNNEI. The V segment lost 6 bases and the J segment 3 bases; nucleotides outside the gene matches: 20. The CDR3 spans 20 residues. The CDR3 is CASRANRLAGDSGSYNEQFF. CDR3 coding DNA: TGTGCCAGCAGGGCGAATCGTCTAGCGGGGGATTCGGGGAGCTACAATGAGCAGTTCTTC.

This clone has a single count. The chain has TRBV19 and TRBJ2-7; 8 bases line up with TRBD2. Germline assignment: CDR1 LNHDA and CDR2 SQIVND (reference sequence). V lost 4 bases and J lost 1; bases outside the gene matches: 6. The CDR3 contains 15 residues. The CDR3: CASSTPGTSSYEQYF. CDR3 sequence (DNA): TGTGCCAGTAGTACCCCCGGGACTAGTTCCTACGAGCAGTACTTC.

This chain joins TRBV4-3 and TRBJ2-2, with D possibly matching TRBD1 (5 bases). Germline loops: CDR1 LGHNA, CDR2 YSLEER. The length of the CDR3 is 16 residues. The V and J ends lost 4 bases and 4 bases respectively, with 16 bases between them. Here the CDR3 reads CASSRYALQGTGELFF. The CDR3 DNA reads TGCGCCAGCAGCCGCTATGCCCTGCAGGGCACCGGGGAGCTGTTTTTT.

The chain joins TRBV11-2 to TRBJ1-2; weak D call: TRBD1 (6 bases). V lost 5 bases and J lost 4, with 17 bases in between. The V gene's germline CDR1 is SGHAT and CDR2 FQNNGV. CDR3 length: 15 amino acids. The CDR3 sequence: CASSKDYRVSYGYTF. The CDR3 DNA follows: TGTGCCAGCAGCAAAGATTACAGGGTTAGCTATGGCTACACCTTC.

The chain has TRBV18 and TRBJ2-7, with 7 nucleotides matching TRBD1. CDR3 length equals 13 residues. CDR1 and CDR2 (germline): KGHSH, LQKENI. The junction had 6 bases not matched to a gene; V was cut back by 6 bases and J by 4 bases. DNA for the CDR3: TGTGCCAGCTCTCGGGACAGTAATTACGAGCAGTACTTC. Translation: CASSRDSNYEQYF.

This clone was observed a handful of times. The chain combines TRBV6-6 with TRBJ1-5; 7 bases match TRBD1. The CDR3 is 14 residues long. Germline CDR1 reads MNHNY; CDR2 reads SVGAGI (reference sequence). The J segment lost 6 bases and the V segment lost 6 bases, leaving 8 bases of the junction unmatched. CDR3 sequence (DNA): TGTGCCAGCAGCTCCTCGACAGGGTCTCAGCCCCAGCATTTT. Its protein product is CASSSSTGSQPQHF.

The chain combines TRBV7-6 with TRBJ2-1; tentative D call: TRBD1 (5 bases). CDR1 is SGHVS and CDR2 is FNYEAQ in the germline V gene. With 1 base removed from V and 3 bases from J, the gap between germline ends came to 10 bases. This CDR3 spans 15 amino acids. The CDR3 DNA follows: TGTGCCAGCAGCTTAGAAGGGGCCGGCTACAATGAGCAGTTCTTC. It yields the protein CASSLEGAGYNEQFF.

The chain has TRBV12-3 or TRBV12-4 and TRBJ1-2; 8 bases line up with TRBD1. The CDR3 is 13 residues long. Trimming at V came to 4 bases and at J to 3 bases, leaving 1 base not matched to a gene. The CDR3 sequence is CASSSGGDYGYTF. The CDR3 nucleotides read TGTGCCAGCAGTTCAGGGGGCGACTATGGCTACACCTTC.

The chain has TRBV6-6 and TRBJ2-7; maybe TRBD2 (7 bases). The germline gives CDR1 MNHNY, CDR2 SVGAGI (reference sequence). The CDR3 runs to 13 residues. Trimming left V 7 bases short and J 7 bases short, with 17 bases between. The chain's CDR3 is CASTAAGAVEQYF. As DNA, the CDR3 is TGTGCCAGCACCGCGGCGGGGGCGGTTGAGCAGTACTTC.

The chain carries TRBV10-3 and TRBJ2-1; TRBD1 aligns across 11 bases. The CDR3 spans 14 residues. V gave up 6 bases and J gave up 9 bases; unmatched junction bases: 7. Germline-derived CDR1 and CDR2 are ENHRY and SYGVKD. The CDR3 spells CAISGQGAISEQFF. The CDR3 coding sequence is TGTGCCATCAGCGGACAGGGGGCAATCAGTGAGCAGTTCTTC.

The sample holds one count of this clone. The chain has TRBV2 and TRBJ1-5; TRBD1 matches 8 bases. CDR3 length: 18 amino acids. Germline V CDR1 and CDR2: SNHLY, FYNNEI. Trimming removed 4 bases from V and 1 base from J; junction bases left unmatched: 12. In nucleotides, the CDR3 is TGTGCCAGCAGTGGCTCTTCAGGGGGCAGAGTCAGCAATCAGCCCCAGCATTTT. Encoded protein: CASSGSSGGRVSNQPQHF.

The chain recombines TRBV6-2 or TRBV6-3 with TRBJ1-2; 10 nucleotides align to TRBD1. The J segment lost 3 bases and the V segment lost 0 bases, leaving 1 base of the junction unmatched. Germline V gives CDR1 MNHEY, CDR2 SVGEGT. The CDR3 is 15 residues long. As DNA, the CDR3 is TGTGCCAGCAGTTACTCGACAGGGGGCGACTATGGCTACACCTTC. Translating gives CASSYSTGGDYGYTF.

This chain links TRBV7-2 with TRBJ1-5; 9 bases agree with TRBD1. The CDR3 consists of 15 residues. With V trimmed by 5 bases and J by 6 bases, 8 bases remained unmatched. Germline loops: CDR1 SGHTA, CDR2 FQGNSA. Here the CDR3 reads CASSLDRGIFQPQHF. DNA for the CDR3: TGTGCCAGCAGCCTCGACAGGGGGATTTTTCAGCCCCAGCATTTT.

CDR3 in DNA: TGTGCCAGCAGCCCATGGGCCGCCTACGAGCAGTACTTC. It specifies CASSPWAAYEQYF. The rearrangement links TRBV3-1 (or the pseudogene TRBV3-2) to TRBJ2-7; no clear D gene. The CDR3 totals 13 residues. Germline V CDR1 and CDR2: LGHDT, YNNKEL (reference sequence). The V gene lost 4 bases and the J gene lost 2 bases, with 9 bases spanning the gap.

This chain connects TRBV7-9 to TRBJ2-7; D is uncertain. The germline V gene encodes CDR1 SEHNR and CDR2 FQNEAQ (reference sequence). This CDR3 region has 12 residues. V was cut by 5 bases and J by 0 bases, with 5 bases left in between. Here the CDR3 DNA reads TGTGCCAGCAGCCGGAGCTCCTACGAGCAGTACTTC. Amino acids: CASSRSSYEQYF.

This clone was found once. The chain couples TRBV6-5 to TRBJ2-7; TRBD2 might be the D (5 bases). The CDR3 is made up of 15 amino acids. From germline, CDR1 is MNHEY and CDR2 SVGAGI. V lost 0 bases to trimming and J lost 7 bases, with 16 bases between them. CDR3 sequence: CASSYSGTARGEQYF. DNA for the CDR3: TGTGCCAGCAGTTACTCGGGCACGGCCCGAGGGGAGCAGTACTTC.

This clone was seen more than once but under ten times. This sequence joins TRBV4-3 and TRBJ2-7; the match to TRBD1 covers 7 bases. Unmatched junction bases numbered 6, after V lost 3 bases and J lost 4 bases. There are 14 residues in the CDR3. The germline V gene has CDR1 LGHNA and CDR2 YSLEER. This chain's CDR3 is CASSQVTGRYEQYF. The CDR3 coding sequence is TGCGCCAGCAGCCAGGTGACAGGGAGATACGAGCAGTACTTC.

This chain uses TRBV4-3 with TRBJ2-3; the match to TRBD2 covers 10 bases. This CDR3 contains 18 residues. The germline V gene encodes CDR1 LGHNA and CDR2 YSLEER. V lost 0 bases, J lost 3 bases, and 9 bases stayed unmatched. In DNA form, the CDR3 reads TGCGCCAGCAGCCAAGATCATTTTATACTAGCGGGAACAGATACGCAGTATTTT. This codes for CASSQDHFILAGTDTQYF.

The CDR3 coding sequence is TGTGCCAGCAGCCGGGCGGGGGACTCACCCCTCCACTTT. It is translated as CASSRAGDSPLHF. This chain links TRBV28 with TRBJ1-6; D perhaps matches TRBD1 (5 bases). Germline CDR1 is MDHEN and CDR2 is SYDVKM. The CDR3 consists of 13 residues. Trimming stripped 6 bases from V and 10 bases from J, with 13 bases between.

The rearrangement links TRBV19 to TRBJ1-1; 10 bases are shared with TRBD1. From germline, CDR1 is LNHDA and CDR2 SQIVND (reference sequence). CDR3 size: 14 residues. With V trimmed by 8 bases and J by 3 bases, 6 bases remained unmatched. CDR3 in DNA: TGTGCCAGTGACACGACAGGGGGCTACACTGAAGCTTTCTTT. Residues: CASDTTGGYTEAFF.

The rearrangement joins TRBV7-2 to TRBJ2-7; 7 bases are shared with TRBD1. Losses at the gene ends were 5 bases for V and 3 bases for J; bases not matched to a gene: 4. Germline V gene lookup returns CDR1 SGHTA and CDR2 FQGNSA. The CDR3 is 13 residues long. This chain's CDR3 is CASSPDRVYEQYF. The CDR3 DNA is TGTGCCAGCAGCCCTGACAGGGTCTACGAGCAGTACTTC.

The chain's CDR3 is CASSQEVQAGELFF. The CDR3 DNA reads as TGTGCCAGCAGCCAAGAGGTGCAGGCCGGGGAGCTGTTTTTT. This sequence joins TRBV14 and TRBJ2-2; D gene ambiguous. Per germline, CDR1 SGHDN and CDR2 FVKESK. V was clipped by 0 bases and J by 6 bases, with 8 bases between them. CDR3 length equals 14 residues.

The chain has TRBV21-1 and TRBJ2-2; the tabulated D call, TRBD2, remains unverified against the DNA. TRBV21-1 is tagged as a pseudogene. The CDR3 has 16 residues. In DNA form, the CDR3 reads TGTGCCAGCAGCAAGAATCGGTGCGGGAGGACCGGGGAGCTGTTTTTT. Its protein product is CASSKNRCGRTGELFF.